This is a list of T cell receptor beta chains from one sample in a study of cytomegalovirus exposure and HLA in healthy donors. The data were produced by immunoSEQ multiplex PCR, yet TCRdb's version contains in-frame clones alone and is incomplete. The sample consists of fewer than 200,000 clones, 75% to 90% of them appearing once. The source material was PBMCs. All receptors come from a woman aged 50 to 60 in good health and CMV-seropositive. Both conserved end residues are part of each CDR3. Fields, in order: J gene, clone size, V gene, D gene, CDR3 DNA, CDR3 protein. The D gene is left open where the match is weak. Not every row has a clone size; where given, it reads once, few, many or a size class.

J: TRBJ2-2
size: -
V: TRBV7-3
D: -
DNA: TGTGCCAGCAGCTTTGGCTCCACCGGGGAGCTGTTTTTT
CDR3: CASSFGSTGELFF

J: TRBJ2-7
size: -
V: TRBV28
D: TRBD1
DNA: TGTGCCAGCAGACTGACAGGGGTGGACTACGAGCAGTACTTC
CDR3: CASRLTGVDYEQYF

J: TRBJ2-5
size: -
V: TRBV4-3
D: TRBD2
DNA: TGCGCCAGCAGCCAAGGACCAGCGGGGGTCAAGGAGCAGTACTTC
CDR3: CASSQGPAGVKEQYF

J: TRBJ1-2
size: -
V: TRBV27
D: TRBD1
DNA: TGTTCCAGCAGTTACGGACAGGGGGATCGAGGCTACACCTTC
CDR3: CSSSYGQGDRGYTF

J: TRBJ1-5
size: -
V: TRBV9
D: -
DNA: TGTGCCAGCAGCGTAGGGCACCTTAGCAATCAGCCCCAGCATTTT
CDR3: CASSVGHLSNQPQHF

J: TRBJ1-1
size: once
V: TRBV7-2
D: TRBD1
DNA: TGTGCCAGCAGCCCAAACACAGGGGTCGGTGAAGCTTTCTTT
CDR3: CASSPNTGVGEAFF

J: TRBJ2-7
size: -
V: TRBV7-2
D: -
DNA: TGTGCCAGCAGCTTAAGCCCAGGGGCCACCTACGAGCAGTACTTC
CDR3: CASSLSPGATYEQYF

J: TRBJ1-2
size: -
V: TRBV18
D: TRBD1
DNA: TGTGCCAGCTCACCACCGGGACAGGGCTTTTCGGGCACCTTC
CDR3: CASSPPGQGFSGTF

J: TRBJ1-1
size: -
V: TRBV29-1
D: -
DNA: TGCAGCGGGCAACCGGGCCGCGGGGGAACTGAAGCTTTCTTT
CDR3: CSGQPGRGGTEAFF

J: TRBJ2-7
size: few
V: TRBV11-3
D: TRBD1
DNA: TGTGCCAGCAGCTCCACCCGGACAGGGGTGAGCGAGCAGTACTTC
CDR3: CASSSTRTGVSEQYF

J: TRBJ2-2
size: -
V: TRBV19
D: TRBD1
DNA: TGTGCCAGTAGTCCGGGACAGGGGAACACCGGGGAGCTGTTTTTT
CDR3: CASSPGQGNTGELFF

J: TRBJ2-3
size: -
V: TRBV4-3
D: TRBD2
DNA: TGCGCCAGCAGCCAAGATCGAGCGGGAGGGCCGTCAGATACGCAGTATTTT
CDR3: CASSQDRAGGPSDTQYF

J: TRBJ2-5
size: -
V: TRBV7-2
D: TRBD2
DNA: TGTGCCAGCAGCTTAGGGCCAGCGGGGGGGCAAGAGACCCAGTACTTC
CDR3: CASSLGPAGGQETQYF

J: TRBJ2-3
size: -
V: TRBV18
D: -
DNA: TGTGCCAGCTCACCAGGGCAGATCACAGATACGCAGTATTTT
CDR3: CASSPGQITDTQYF

J: TRBJ2-6
size: -
V: TRBV28
D: TRBD1
DNA: TGTGCCAGCAGCCGACCGGGACAGGGAAGGTCTGGGGCCAACGTCCTGACTTTC
CDR3: CASSRPGQGRSGANVLTF

J: TRBJ2-4
size: once
V: TRBV7-2
D: -
DNA: TGTGCCAGCAGCTTAGACAGGTTGGGAAACATTCAGTACTTC
CDR3: CASSLDRLGNIQYF

J: TRBJ2-7
size: once
V: TRBV5-4
D: TRBD2
DNA: TGTGCCAGCAGCTTCCGACTAGCGGGAGACGACGAGCAGTACTTC
CDR3: CASSFRLAGDDEQYF

J: TRBJ1-5
size: few
V: TRBV6-6
D: -
DNA: TGTGCCAGCAGTTACTGGGGGGGCAATCAGCCCCAGCATTTT
CDR3: CASSYWGGNQPQHF

J: TRBJ2-7
size: -
V: TRBV6-1
D: TRBD2
DNA: TGTGCCAGCAGACTAGCGGGAGGGCCCCACGAGCAGTACTTC
CDR3: CASRLAGGPHEQYF

J: TRBJ2-2
size: -
V: TRBV10-3
D: -
DNA: TGTGCCATCAGCGATGGTCGGGAAGGCACCGGGGAGCTGTTTTTT
CDR3: CAISDGREGTGELFF

J: TRBJ1-5
size: few
V: TRBV2
D: -
DNA: TGTGCCAGCAAATACTCGAATCAGCCCCAGCATTTT
CDR3: CASKYSNQPQHF

J: TRBJ2-1
size: -
V: TRBV2
D: -
DNA: TGTGCCAGCAGTGAGAAGGAGTACAATGAGCAGTTCTTC
CDR3: CASSEKEYNEQFF

J: TRBJ1-2
size: -
V: TRBV5-1
D: -
DNA: TGCGCCAGCAGCTTGAGCTTGGAGGGCTACACCTTC
CDR3: CASSLSLEGYTF

J: TRBJ1-5
size: -
V: TRBV5-8
D: TRBD1
DNA: TGTGCCAGCAGCTTGAGGCCAGGGGGCCATCAGCCCCAGCATTTT
CDR3: CASSLRPGGHQPQHF